This is a list of T cell receptor beta chains from one sample in a study of shared clonotypes between healthy human individuals. Sequencing used immunoSEQ multiplex PCR; TCRdb keeps in-frame clones, though not all of them. The profile shows about 490,000 clones, 79% of them singletons. Sequencing used PBMCs. The receptors derive from a woman aged 40-49 years in good health. Some clones in this sample may be carry-over from other donors' samples. Both conserved end residues are part of each CDR3. The order of the fields is V gene, D gene, clone size, J gene, CDR3 protein, CDR3 DNA. D genes are given only for firm matches. Clone sizes are given selectively: once, few, many, or a class where the clone is expanded.

v_call: TRBV6-6; d_call: -; clone_size: -; j_call: TRBJ2-2; cdr3_aa: CASSYRLDGSTGELFF; cdr3_nt: TGTGCCAGCAGTTACCGACTGGACGGGAGCACCGGGGAGCTGTTTTTT
v_call: TRBV7-8; d_call: -; clone_size: -; j_call: TRBJ1-3; cdr3_aa: CASSLMGVTGNTIYF; cdr3_nt: TGTGCCAGCAGCTTAATGGGGGTCACGGGGAACACCATATATTTT
v_call: TRBV29-1; d_call: -; clone_size: -; j_call: TRBJ1-2; cdr3_aa: CSESSNYGYAF; cdr3_nt: TGCAGCGAGTCATCAAACTATGGCTACGCCTTC
v_call: TRBV19; d_call: TRBD2; clone_size: -; j_call: TRBJ2-2; cdr3_aa: CASRGTSGRGDTGELFF; cdr3_nt: TGTGCCAGTAGGGGGACTAGCGGGAGGGGAGACACCGGGGAGCTGTTTTTT
v_call: TRBV30; d_call: TRBD2; clone_size: -; j_call: TRBJ2-2; cdr3_aa: CAWRAPGGTTGELFF; cdr3_nt: TGTGCCTGGAGAGCCCCGGGAGGGACTACCGGGGAGCTGTTTTTT
v_call: TRBV7-9; d_call: -; clone_size: -; j_call: TRBJ2-7; cdr3_aa: CASSHRQVFGDEQYF; cdr3_nt: TGTGCCAGCAGCCACCGACAGGTCTTTGGGGACGAGCAGTACTTC
v_call: TRBV30; d_call: -; clone_size: -; j_call: TRBJ1-1; cdr3_aa: CAWSRLLEAFF; cdr3_nt: TGTGCCTGGAGTCGTCTGCTGGAAGCTTTCTTT
v_call: TRBV27; d_call: -; clone_size: -; j_call: TRBJ1-2; cdr3_aa: CASSLSWQGNYGYTF; cdr3_nt: TGTGCCAGCAGTTTATCGTGGCAGGGAAACTATGGCTACACCTTC
v_call: TRBV5-3; d_call: -; clone_size: -; j_call: TRBJ2-7; cdr3_aa: CARSLSGEGEQYF; cdr3_nt: TGTGCCAGAAGCTTGTCAGGGGAAGGAGAGCAGTACTTC
v_call: TRBV7-3; d_call: TRBD2; clone_size: once; j_call: TRBJ2-1; cdr3_aa: CASSLAGGLHNEQFF; cdr3_nt: TGTGCCAGCAGCTTAGCGGGAGGGCTACACAATGAGCAGTTCTTC
v_call: TRBV19; d_call: -; clone_size: -; j_call: TRBJ2-1; cdr3_aa: CASSPSGLGYNEQFF; cdr3_nt: TGTGCCAGTAGTCCTTCCGGGTTGGGGTACAATGAGCAGTTCTTC
v_call: TRBV7-3; d_call: -; clone_size: once; j_call: TRBJ2-1; cdr3_aa: CASSLYAASSYNEQFF; cdr3_nt: TGTGCCAGCAGCTTGTACGCGGCGAGCTCCTACAATGAGCAGTTCTTC
v_call: TRBV7-2; d_call: TRBD2; clone_size: once; j_call: TRBJ2-7; cdr3_aa: CASSWTSGYEQYF; cdr3_nt: TGTGCCAGCAGCTGGACTAGCGGGTACGAGCAGTACTTC
v_call: TRBV7-9; d_call: -; clone_size: -; j_call: TRBJ2-2; cdr3_aa: CASSLAGVGTGELFF; cdr3_nt: TGTGCCAGCAGCTTAGCGGGAGTGGGCACCGGGGAGCTGTTTTTT
v_call: TRBV6-5; d_call: -; clone_size: once; j_call: TRBJ2-4; cdr3_aa: CASSYWGVGAKNIQYF; cdr3_nt: TGTGCCAGCAGTTACTGGGGGGTAGGGGCCAAAAACATTCAGTACTTC
v_call: TRBV7-7; d_call: -; clone_size: -; j_call: TRBJ1-1; cdr3_aa: CASSPFGQGLNTEAFF; cdr3_nt: TGTGCCAGCAGCCCCTTTGGGCAGGGACTGAACACTGAAGCTTTCTTT
v_call: TRBV10-3; d_call: TRBD1; clone_size: -; j_call: TRBJ2-7; cdr3_aa: CAIRATGVPFQKQYF; cdr3_nt: TGTGCCATCAGAGCCACAGGGGTACCTTTTCAGAAGCAGTACTTC
v_call: TRBV10-3; d_call: TRBD2; clone_size: -; j_call: TRBJ2-1; cdr3_aa: CAISERLALSYNEQFF; cdr3_nt: TGTGCCATCAGTGAGAGACTAGCGCTATCCTACAATGAGCAGTTCTTC
v_call: TRBV30; d_call: -; clone_size: -; j_call: TRBJ2-5; cdr3_aa: CAWSVQAEQYF; cdr3_nt: TGTGCCTGGAGTGTACAAGCGGAGCAGTACTTC
v_call: TRBV4-1; d_call: TRBD1; clone_size: -; j_call: TRBJ1-2; cdr3_aa: CASSLTRDGQGASYGYTF; cdr3_nt: TGCGCCAGCAGCCTCACCCGAGACGGACAGGGGGCGTCTTATGGCTACACCTTC
v_call: TRBV4-2; d_call: TRBD1; clone_size: -; j_call: TRBJ1-4; cdr3_aa: CASSQDPGTGANEKLFF; cdr3_nt: TGTGCCAGCAGCCAAGATCCAGGGACAGGGGCTAATGAAAAACTGTTTTTT
v_call: TRBV15; d_call: TRBD1; clone_size: -; j_call: TRBJ2-7; cdr3_aa: CATSLQGREQYF; cdr3_nt: TGTGCCACCAGCCTACAGGGGCGCGAGCAGTACTTC
v_call: TRBV27; d_call: TRBD1; clone_size: -; j_call: TRBJ2-5; cdr3_aa: CASTRRDRGTQYF; cdr3_nt: TGTGCCAGCACCAGACGGGACAGGGGGACCCAGTACTTC
v_call: TRBV18; d_call: -; clone_size: -; j_call: TRBJ1-1; cdr3_aa: CASSPQTIHTEAFF; cdr3_nt: TGTGCCAGCTCACCACAAACCATCCACACTGAAGCTTTCTTT
v_call: TRBV6-5; d_call: TRBD2; clone_size: -; j_call: TRBJ2-7; cdr3_aa: CASSQTSGSPHEQYF; cdr3_nt: TGTGCCAGCAGTCAAACTAGCGGGAGCCCACACGAGCAGTACTTC
v_call: TRBV19; d_call: -; clone_size: once; j_call: TRBJ2-6; cdr3_aa: CASSIVGLAAGANVLTF; cdr3_nt: TGTGCCAGTAGTATAGTTGGGCTAGCAGCTGGGGCCAACGTCCTGACTTTC
v_call: TRBV27; d_call: -; clone_size: -; j_call: TRBJ2-1; cdr3_aa: CASSLWEEDEQFF; cdr3_nt: TGTGCCAGCAGTTTATGGGAGGAGGATGAGCAGTTCTTC
v_call: TRBV29-1; d_call: TRBD1; clone_size: -; j_call: TRBJ2-1; cdr3_aa: CSAPPPDRGAYNEQFF; cdr3_nt: TGCAGCGCACCTCCCCCAGACAGGGGGGCCTACAATGAGCAGTTCTTC
v_call: TRBV19; d_call: -; clone_size: -; j_call: TRBJ2-1; cdr3_aa: CASSIWGNPTYNEQFF; cdr3_nt: TGTGCCAGTAGTATATGGGGTAATCCCACCTACAATGAGCAGTTCTTC
v_call: TRBV9; d_call: -; clone_size: -; j_call: TRBJ1-3; cdr3_aa: CASSVGTSGNTIYF; cdr3_nt: TGTGCCAGCAGCGTAGGGACCTCTGGAAACACCATATATTTT
v_call: TRBV19; d_call: -; clone_size: -; j_call: TRBJ1-2; cdr3_aa: CASSTSGRDVYTF; cdr3_nt: TGTGCCAGTAGTACATCCGGGAGAGACGTCTACACCTTC
v_call: TRBV30; d_call: TRBD2; clone_size: -; j_call: TRBJ2-7; cdr3_aa: CAWRERLGGIVYEQYF; cdr3_nt: TGTGCCTGGAGAGAAAGGCTGGGAGGGATAGTCTACGAGCAGTACTTC
v_call: TRBV10-1; d_call: TRBD1; clone_size: few; j_call: TRBJ2-2; cdr3_aa: CASSDDREWSGELFF; cdr3_nt: TGCGCCAGCAGTGATGACAGGGAATGGTCCGGGGAGCTGTTTTTT
v_call: TRBV5-1; d_call: TRBD1; clone_size: -; j_call: TRBJ2-1; cdr3_aa: CASSSGQGYNEQFF; cdr3_nt: TGCGCCAGCAGCTCGGGACAGGGCTACAATGAGCAGTTCTTC
v_call: TRBV19; d_call: -; clone_size: -; j_call: TRBJ1-1; cdr3_aa: CASTPVWRGTEAFF; cdr3_nt: TGTGCCAGTACCCCCGTATGGCGGGGCACTGAAGCTTTCTTT
v_call: TRBV7-2; d_call: TRBD1; clone_size: -; j_call: TRBJ2-7; cdr3_aa: CASSLGGQADEQYF; cdr3_nt: TGTGCCAGCAGCTTAGGCGGACAGGCGGACGAGCAGTACTTC
v_call: TRBV7-3; d_call: TRBD1; clone_size: -; j_call: TRBJ2-6; cdr3_aa: CASSSDPQGAGANVLTF; cdr3_nt: TGTGCCAGCAGCTCCGACCCTCAGGGGGCTGGGGCCAACGTCCTGACTTTC
v_call: TRBV20-1; d_call: -; clone_size: -; j_call: TRBJ2-7; cdr3_aa: CSAPWSSEQYF; cdr3_nt: TGCAGTGCCCCCTGGAGTTCCGAGCAGTACTTC
v_call: TRBV5-4; d_call: -; clone_size: once; j_call: TRBJ2-4; cdr3_aa: CASSPDGGAPPIQYF; cdr3_nt: TGTGCCAGCAGCCCGGATGGGGGGGCGCCCCCCATTCAGTACTTC
v_call: TRBV11-2; d_call: TRBD2; clone_size: -; j_call: TRBJ2-5; cdr3_aa: CASSPGLAGETQYF; cdr3_nt: TGTGCCAGCAGCCCAGGACTAGCTGGGGAGACCCAGTACTTC
v_call: TRBV7-2; d_call: TRBD1; clone_size: -; j_call: TRBJ1-5; cdr3_aa: CASSLALGTVQHF; cdr3_nt: TGTGCCAGCAGCTTAGCCCTCGGGACAGTCCAGCATTTT
v_call: TRBV18; d_call: -; clone_size: few; j_call: TRBJ1-1; cdr3_aa: CASSPYTDQKAFF; cdr3_nt: TGTGCCAGCTCCCCCTATACAGACCAAAAAGCTTTCTTT
v_call: TRBV7-2; d_call: TRBD1; clone_size: -; j_call: TRBJ1-5; cdr3_aa: CASSWEGALNQPQHF; cdr3_nt: TGTGCCAGCAGCTGGGAGGGGGCTCTCAATCAGCCCCAGCATTTT
v_call: TRBV9; d_call: TRBD1; clone_size: -; j_call: TRBJ2-7; cdr3_aa: CASSQTGGSYEQYF; cdr3_nt: TGTGCCAGCAGCCAGACAGGGGGATCCTACGAGCAGTACTTC
v_call: TRBV14; d_call: -; clone_size: -; j_call: TRBJ1-1; cdr3_aa: CASSLWVGGMNTEAFF; cdr3_nt: TGTGCCAGCAGCCTTTGGGTGGGGGGGATGAACACTGAAGCTTTCTTT
v_call: TRBV5-5; d_call: -; clone_size: -; j_call: TRBJ1-4; cdr3_aa: CASSLVWQNEKLFF; cdr3_nt: TGTGCCAGCAGCTTGGTTTGGCAGAATGAAAAACTGTTTTTT
v_call: TRBV29-1; d_call: TRBD2; clone_size: few; j_call: TRBJ2-1; cdr3_aa: CSVAGLAGVFDEQFF; cdr3_nt: TGCAGCGTCGCGGGACTAGCGGGAGTTTTCGATGAGCAGTTCTTC
v_call: TRBV28; d_call: -; clone_size: -; j_call: TRBJ2-2; cdr3_aa: CASSLWGTGELFF; cdr3_nt: TGTGCCAGCAGTTTATGGGGCACCGGGGAGCTGTTTTTT
v_call: TRBV28; d_call: TRBD1; clone_size: -; j_call: TRBJ1-1; cdr3_aa: CASSMTGKRTEAFF; cdr3_nt: TGTGCCAGCAGTATGACAGGGAAACGAACTGAAGCTTTCTTT
v_call: TRBV5-6; d_call: TRBD1; clone_size: -; j_call: TRBJ1-2; cdr3_aa: CASSGGTGRHTF; cdr3_nt: TGTGCCAGCAGCGGCGGGACAGGGCGTCACACCTTC
v_call: TRBV30; d_call: -; clone_size: few; j_call: TRBJ2-2; cdr3_aa: CAWSEGADRTGELFF; cdr3_nt: TGTGCCTGGAGCGAAGGGGCCGATAGGACCGGGGAGCTGTTTTTT